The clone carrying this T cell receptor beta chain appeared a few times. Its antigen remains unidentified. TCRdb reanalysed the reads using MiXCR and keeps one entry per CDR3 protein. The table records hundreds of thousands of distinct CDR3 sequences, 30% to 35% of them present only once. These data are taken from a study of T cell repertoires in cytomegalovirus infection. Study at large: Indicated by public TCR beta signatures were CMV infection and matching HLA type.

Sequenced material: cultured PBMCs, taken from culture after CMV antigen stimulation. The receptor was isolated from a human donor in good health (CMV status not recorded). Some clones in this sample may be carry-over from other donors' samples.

CDR3 loop: CAIGSAGVNEKLFF. The CDR3, as DNA: TGTGCCATCGGGTCCGCAGGGGTTAATGAAAAACTGTTTTTT. V usage is TRBV10-3 and J usage is TRBJ1-4; the D gene is possibly TRBD1 (6 bases). V dropped 8 bases and J dropped 4 bases, with 14 bases sitting between them. This CDR3 comprises 14 residues. Germline V gives CDR1 ENHRY, CDR2 SYGVKD.